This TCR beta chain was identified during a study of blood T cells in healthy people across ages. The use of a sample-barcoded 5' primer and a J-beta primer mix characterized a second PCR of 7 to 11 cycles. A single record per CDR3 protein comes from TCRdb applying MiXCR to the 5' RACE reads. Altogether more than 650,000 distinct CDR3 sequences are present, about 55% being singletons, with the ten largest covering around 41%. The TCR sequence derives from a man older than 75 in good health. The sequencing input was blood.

The CDR3 sequence is CASSCLTQGLAGLISGANVLTF. The CDR3 region has the DNA TGTGCCAGCAGCTGCTTAACCCAGGGCCTAGCGGGCCTAATCTCTGGGGCCAACGTCCTGACTTTC. V and J are TRBV6-1 and TRBJ2-6; TRBD2 aligns across 8 bases. CDR1 MNHNS and CDR2 SASEGT come from the germline V gene. V was pared by 6 bases and J by 0 bases, with 22 bases of the junction left unmatched. CDR3 length equals 22 residues.